This T cell receptor beta chain emerged from a study of human T cells and chemical hapten exposure. Germline CDR1 SGHNT, CDR2 YENEEA. The CDR3 spans 17 residues. V was trimmed by 0 bases and J by 6 bases, leaving 17 bases between them. MiXCR, run by TCRdb on the RACE reads, gives a single entry per CDR3 protein. The sample shows 150,000 to 200,000 distinct CDR3 sequences, around 24% of them seen only once. This clonotype has a handful of counts. Its specificity is not known. Findings and limits, study-wide: The study found expanded TCRs formed significantly more large CDR3 similarity clusters than controls.

Described time point: patch test 1, 2 weeks after DPC sensitization. Treatment indicated: therapeutic diphenylcyclopropenone sensitization with weekly scalp DPC. The chain combines TRBV11-3 with TRBJ1-4; D is possibly TRBD1 (6 bases). The sample was whole blood, taken in connection with sensitization to the hapten diphenylcyclopropenone (DPC). The sequence came from a woman between 45 and 60 years old with alopecia areata. Some clones in this sample may be carry-over from other donors' samples. The CDR3 here is CASSLDTGDIRYEKLFF. In nucleotides, the CDR3 is TGTGCCAGCAGCTTAGATACCGGGGACATAAGATATGAAAAACTGTTTTTT.